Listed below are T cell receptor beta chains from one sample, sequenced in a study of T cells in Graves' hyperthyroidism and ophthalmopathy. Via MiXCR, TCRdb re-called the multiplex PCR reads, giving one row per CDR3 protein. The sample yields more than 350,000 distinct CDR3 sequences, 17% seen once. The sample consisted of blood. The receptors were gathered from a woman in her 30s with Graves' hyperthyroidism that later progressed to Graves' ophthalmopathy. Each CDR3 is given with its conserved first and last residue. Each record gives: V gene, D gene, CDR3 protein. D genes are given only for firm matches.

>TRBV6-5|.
CASSYSKEQFF
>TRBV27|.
CASSLLGKAFF
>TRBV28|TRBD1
CASSSWDRGMQETQYF
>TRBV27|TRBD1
CASKRDREANTIYF
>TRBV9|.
CASSVASVGYNEQFF
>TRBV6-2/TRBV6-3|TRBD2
CASSPSGIDEQFF
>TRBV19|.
CASNGGGYEQYF
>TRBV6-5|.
CASSYGGPAPNRTQYF
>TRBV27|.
CASSFLGPVPQETQYF
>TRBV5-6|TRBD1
CASSLTGADGYGYTF
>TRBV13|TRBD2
CASSRTSGGAGGNEQFF
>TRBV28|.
CASRTFDYGYTF
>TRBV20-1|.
CSARPRRVLSYNEQFF
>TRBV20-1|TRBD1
CSARPTGLETQYF
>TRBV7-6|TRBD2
CASSKGLAGGPNVLEQYF
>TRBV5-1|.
CASSQGLTGEETQYF
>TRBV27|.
CASSSPLCGSTDTQYF
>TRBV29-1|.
CSVESPVAGDTGELFF
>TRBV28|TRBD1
CASSARQGAGEKLFF
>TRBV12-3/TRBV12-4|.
CASSLFPYEQYF
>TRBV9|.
CASSVGGRDEKLFF
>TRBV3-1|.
CASSFAHKALNYGYTF
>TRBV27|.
CASSSRPSVADTQYF
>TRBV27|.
CASSLSFGELQETQYF
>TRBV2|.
CASSDRGNTIYF
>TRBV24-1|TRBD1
CATSDWGQGGTDTQYF
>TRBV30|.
CAWTSAGGGAFYYGAFF
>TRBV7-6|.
CASSPAPAKETQYF
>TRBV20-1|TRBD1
CSARDRGQGRGNEQFF
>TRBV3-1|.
CASSQDRDIMNTEAFF
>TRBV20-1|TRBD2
CSARVAGGSSYEQYF
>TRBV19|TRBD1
CASSAPGQGFRSFNQPQHF
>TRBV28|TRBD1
CASREGTGDEQFF
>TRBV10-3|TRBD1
CATSRTGHNSPLHF
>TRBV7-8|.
CASTVSGNTYEQYF
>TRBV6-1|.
CASSEVDTGREAFF
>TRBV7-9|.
CASSPEGIGQYF
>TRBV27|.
CASSLYNEQFF
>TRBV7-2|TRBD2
CASSKLAGGTDTQYF
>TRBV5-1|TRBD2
CASSWTSGGRDTQYF
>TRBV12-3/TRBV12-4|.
CASSTRAVVSGNTIYF
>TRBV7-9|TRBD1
CASSSPETGDQPQHF
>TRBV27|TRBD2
CASSLSRLAGTEQFF
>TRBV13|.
CASSPGVGYNEQFF
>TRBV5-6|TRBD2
CASRVDRAGDEFF
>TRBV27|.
CASSLFLAYEQFF
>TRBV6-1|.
CASSRPYTGELFF
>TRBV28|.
CASTFRSSKNIQYF
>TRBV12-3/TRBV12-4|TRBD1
CASSFWDRHSNQPQHF
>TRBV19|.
CASSIGKTGYGYTF